This T cell receptor (beta chain) stems from a study of blood T cells in healthy people across ages. Next came a second PCR, run for about 7 to 12 cycles, which used a sample-barcoded 5' primer along with a J-beta primer mix. In TCRdb, the 5' RACE reads were re-called with MiXCR into one record per CDR3 protein. The table shows approximately 1,000,000 distinct CDR3 sequences, with less than 45% occurring only once. The sequencing input was blood. This sequence originates from a man in his late teens or twenties in good health.

The CDR3 nucleotides read TGTGCCAGCAGTCCCTCCACCCCCCCGAACACTGAAGCTTTCTTT. This gives the protein CASSPSTPPNTEAFF. The chain employs TRBV12-3 or TRBV12-4 and TRBJ1-1, with D hard to call. The CDR3 extends over 15 amino acids. Trimming shortened V by 5 bases and J by 1 base, and 14 bases separated the two germline ends.